The 26 T cell receptor beta chains listed next were all sequenced from one sample in a study of identical twins. TCRdb re-derived calls from the 5' RACE reads in MiXCR, one entry per CDR3 protein. The sample holds 350,000 to 400,000 distinct CDR3 sequences, roughly 10% seen once. Sequencing was carried out using naive T cells sorted from blood. These receptors came from a woman between 45 and 60 years old in good health.

This clonotype was seen a few times. This chain connects TRBV2 to TRBJ2-7; D may be TRBD2 (6 bases). This CDR3 contains 11 residues. CDR1 and CDR2 from the germline V gene are SNHLY and FYNNEI. V was pared by 7 bases and J by 3 bases, with 7 bases between. The CDR3 nucleotides read TGTGCCAGCAATAGCGGCTACGAGCAGTACTTC. Translated, it gives CASNSGYEQYF.

Ten or more counts support this clonotype. This chain joins TRBV7-9 and TRBJ2-1; D is perhaps TRBD2 (5 bases). Per germline, CDR1 SEHNR and CDR2 FQNEAQ (reference sequence). The CDR3 runs to 13 residues. Trimming pared 4 bases from V and 6 bases from J, leaving 10 bases between. CDR3 in amino acids: CASSSPSSNEQFF. Written as DNA, the CDR3 is TGTGCCAGCAGCTCCCCTAGCTCCAATGAGCAGTTCTTC.

This clonotype was picked up many times. The chain recombines TRBV10-3 with TRBJ2-7; D is possibly TRBD2 (6 bases). The CDR3 spans 15 residues. Trimming took 2 bases from V and 1 from J, leaving 12 bases between them. Germline CDR1 is ENHRY and CDR2 is SYGVKD. The CDR3 sequence: CAISEGVSGSYEQYV. CDR3 nucleotide sequence: TGTGCCATCAGTGAGGGCGTCAGCGGGTCCTACGAGCAGTACGTC.

In its sample, this clonotype was seen a few times. This rearrangement joins TRBV7-3 to TRBJ2-1, with a weak D call TRBD2 (5 bases). The CDR3 loop spans 14 amino acids. Germline assignment: CDR1 SGHTA and CDR2 FQGTGA. The V and J ends lost 5 bases and 9 bases respectively, with 17 bases between them. The DNA for the CDR3 is TGTGCCAGCAGCCTGGGAATGTGGGAGTCTGAGCAGTTCTTC. It is translated as CASSLGMWESEQFF. Using reference TRBV7-3 and TRBJ2-1 for the parts outside the CDR3, the full variable domain is GAGVSQTPSNKVTEKGKYVELRCDPISGHTALYWYRQSLGQGPEFLIYFQGTGAADDSGLPNDRFFAVRPEGSVSTLKIQRTERGDSAVYLCASSLGMWESEQFFGPGTRLTVL.

This clonotype was seen many times. V and J are TRBV2 and TRBJ2-2; D may be TRBD2 (6 bases). Germline CDR1 is SNHLY and CDR2 is FYNNEI. The CDR3 is 16 residues long. Trimming left V 3 bases short and J 2 bases short, with 13 bases between. The CDR3 nucleotides are TGTGCCAGCAGTGACCCTTCCGGGACTAACACCGGGGAGCTGTTTTTT. Translating gives CASSDPSGTNTGELFF.

V gene TRBV29-1 combines with J gene TRBJ1-2; D unclear. The V end was cut by 3 bases, the J end by 8 bases, with 10 bases between. The CDR3 sequence is 11 residues long. The germline CDR1 and CDR2 sequences are SQVTM and ANQGSEA. Written as DNA, the CDR3 is TGCAGCGTTGAGTACCGGGTCGGCTACACCTTC. It codes for CSVEYRVGYTF.

J is TRBJ1-1 and V is TRBV18, with a weak D call TRBD1 (6 bases). Trimming took off 1 base at V and 0 bases at J, with 12 bases between the two ends. Germline V gene lookup returns CDR1 KGHSH and CDR2 LQKENI. This CDR3 region has 16 residues. CDR3 protein: CASSPQQGTMNTEAFF. The CDR3 nucleotides are TGTGCCAGCTCACCACAGCAGGGGACCATGAACACTGAAGCTTTCTTT.

The chain combines TRBV7-9 with TRBJ2-1; 7 bases are shared with TRBD2. This CDR3 has 12 amino acids. J lost 12 bases, V lost 5 bases, and 7 bases had no gene match. From germline, CDR1 is SEHNR and CDR2 FQNEAQ (reference sequence). CDR3 nucleotide sequence: TGTGCCAGCAGCCTTAGCGGGTCTCTGCAGTTCTTC. Its translation is CASSLSGSLQFF.

The table lists this clonotype with many counts. The rearrangement uses TRBV21-1 and TRBJ2-5; the DNA was not used to check the table's D call, TRBD2. TRBV21-1 is classified as a pseudogene. This CDR3 region has 16 residues. CDR3 region: CASIAHGTSKEETQYF. In nucleotides, the CDR3 is TGTGCCAGCATAGCCCACGGGACTAGCAAGGAAGAGACCCAGTACTTC.

This clonotype showed up just a few times. This chain uses TRBV29-1 with TRBJ1-2; D not certain. The CDR3 totals 14 residues. The V gene's germline CDR1 is SQVTM and CDR2 ANQGSEA. V lost 0 bases and J 5 bases, leaving 13 bases between the germline ends. CDR3 nucleotide sequence: TGCAGCGTTGAAGATCTACAGAGACTATATGGCTACACCTTC. Translation gives CSVEDLQRLYGYTF. Supplemented by reference TRBV29-1 and TRBJ1-2, the full variable domain reads SAVISQKPSRDICQRGTSLTIQCQVDSQVTMMFWYRQQPGQSLTLIATANQGSEATYESGFVIDKFPISRPNLTFSTLTVSNMSPEDSSIYLCSVEDLQRLYGYTFGSGTRLTVV.

This clonotype was observed at least ten times. The gene calls are TRBV27 and TRBJ2-1, with 8 positions matching TRBD1. Germline values: CDR1 MNHEY, CDR2 SMNVEV (reference sequence). The CDR3 contains 15 residues. Trimming removed 0 bases from V and 8 bases from J; junction bases left unmatched: 6. The CDR3 nucleotides read TGTGCCAGCAGTTTATCGATGGGCAGGGGGCATGAGCAGTTCTTC. This gives the protein CASSLSMGRGHEQFF.

In its sample, this clonotype was seen a few times. The CDR3 nucleotides are TGTGCCAGCAGCTTAGTGGGGCCGGGACTAGGGGCCCACAATGAGCAGTTCTTC. Amino acids: CASSLVGPGLGAHNEQFF. The gene calls are TRBV11-3 and TRBJ2-1, with TRBD2 matching over 8 bases. Germline values: CDR1 SGHNT, CDR2 YENEEA. With V trimmed by 1 base and J by 5 bases, 13 bases remained unmatched. This CDR3 region has 18 residues. Supplemented by reference TRBV11-3 and TRBJ2-1, the full variable domain reads EAGVVQSPRYKIIEKKQPVAFWCNPISGHNTLYWYLQNLGQGPELLIRYENEEAVDDSQLPKDRFSAERLKGVDSTLKIQPAELGDSAVYLCASSLVGPGLGAHNEQFFGPGTRLTVL.

V usage is TRBV24-1 and J usage is TRBJ2-5, with D tentatively TRBD2 (6 bases). V lost 2 bases and J 2 bases, leaving 11 bases between the germline ends. CDR3 length equals 15 residues. Germline assignment: CDR1 KGHDR and CDR2 SFDVKD. Here the CDR3 reads CATSDWGLGQETQYF. The CDR3 coding sequence is TGTGCCACCAGTGATTGGGGACTGGGACAAGAGACCCAGTACTTC.

The chain is built from TRBV21-1 and TRBJ1-1; TRBD1, as called in the table, went unchecked against the DNA. TRBV21-1 is a pseudogene. The CDR3 extends over 18 amino acids. For the CDR3, the DNA is TGTGCCAGCAGCAAAGTAGGGGGGTCACAGGGGGCGAGAAATGAAGCTTTCTTT. Translated, it gives CASSKVGGSQGARNEAFF.

This clonotype came up a few times. The chain has TRBV7-3 and TRBJ2-3; no firm D call. The V gene's germline CDR1 is SGHTA and CDR2 FQGTGA. Trimming took 3 bases from V and 6 from J, leaving 10 bases between them. The CDR3 loop spans 13 amino acids. CDR3 DNA: TGTGCCAGCAGCTTCGGCAGGTCGGATACGCAGTATTTT. Protein product: CASSFGRSDTQYF.

Many counts were recorded for this clonotype. The CDR3 DNA sequence: TGTGCCAGCAGTTTTGGGATCCCGGGGACTAGCGGCTACGAGCAGTACGTC. It translates to CASSFGIPGTSGYEQYV. The rearrangement links TRBV27 to TRBJ2-7; 11 bases agree with TRBD2. V lost 3 bases and J lost 3; bases outside the gene matches: 10. The CDR3 runs 17 residues. CDR1 MNHEY and CDR2 SMNVEV come from the germline V gene (reference sequence).

This rearrangement joins TRBV7-8 to TRBJ1-6; D call uncertain. Germline V gives CDR1 SGHVS, CDR2 FQNEAQ. The CDR3 extends over 12 amino acids. Trimming removed 7 bases at V and 9 bases at J, with 10 bases between. The CDR3 reads CASKSGGSPLHF. For the CDR3, the DNA is TGTGCCAGCAAGTCAGGAGGTTCACCCCTCCACTTT.

The chain has TRBV2 and TRBJ2-1; D is possibly TRBD1 (5 bases). CDR3 length: 11 residues. Germline CDR1 SNHLY, CDR2 FYNNEI. V gave up 9 bases and J gave up 9 bases, with 12 bases separating them. The CDR3 DNA reads as TGTGCCAGGCTGTGGGGCGGTGAGCAGTTCTTC. Translating gives CARLWGGEQFF.

This clonotype was counted a few times. The V and J genes are TRBV5-1 and TRBJ2-5, with D maybe TRBD1 (6 bases). Germline assignment: CDR1 SGHRS and CDR2 YFSETQ. This CDR3 comprises 15 residues. Trimming removed 2 bases from V and 2 bases from J, with 13 bases in between. CDR3: CASSFTARGQETQYF. Written as DNA, the CDR3 is TGCGCCAGCAGCTTTACGGCGAGGGGGCAAGAGACCCAGTACTTC.

The rearrangement uses TRBV18 and TRBJ2-7, with TRBD1 identical over 9 bases. The CDR3 length is 15 residues. The germline CDR1 and CDR2 sequences are KGHSH and LQKENI. The V and J ends lost 2 bases and 2 bases, in that order; junction bases with no gene match: 4. CDR3 protein: CASSPGTGLTYEQYV. The CDR3 bases are TGTGCCAGCTCACCAGGGACAGGGCTTACCTACGAGCAGTACGTC.

This clonotype came up many times. The V call is TRBV5-1, the J call TRBJ2-1, with 8 bases that match TRBD2. Germline CDR1 reads SGHRS; CDR2 reads YFSETQ. This CDR3 comprises 15 residues. The ends lost 5 bases at V and 8 bases at J; junction bases unmatched: 12. CDR3 sequence reads: CASRISSGISDEQFF. The CDR3 region has the DNA TGCGCCAGCAGAATTAGTAGCGGGATTAGCGATGAGCAGTTCTTC.

The table lists this clonotype with many counts. The J gene is TRBJ2-1, the V gene TRBV27; 7 nucleotides align to TRBD2. Germline V gene data show CDR1 as MNHEY and CDR2 as SMNVEV (reference sequence). Trimming cost V 8 bases and J 1 base; bases outside gene matches: 14. CDR3 length: 17 residues. CDR3 residues: CASREDFFTTSYNEQFF. Written as DNA, the CDR3 is TGTGCCAGCCGGGAGGACTTTTTTACAACATCCTACAATGAGCAGTTCTTC.

This clonotype was counted ten times or more. The chain has TRBV25-1 and TRBJ1-1, with 7 bases identical to TRBD1. Germline CDR1 reads MGHDK; CDR2 reads SYGVNS. The CDR3 has 13 residues. With V trimmed by 6 bases and J by 4 bases, 5 bases remained unmatched. Here the CDR3 reads CASRRGLGTEAFF. The DNA of the CDR3 is TGTGCCAGCAGGAGGGGGCTGGGCACTGAAGCTTTCTTT. Based on the CDR3 plus reference TRBV25-1 and TRBJ1-1, the full variable domain is EADIYQTPRYLVIGTGKKITLECSQTMGHDKMYWYQQDPGMELHLIHYSYGVNSTEKGDLSSESTVSRIRTEHFPLTLESARPSHTSQYLCASRRGLGTEAFFGQGTRLTVV.

This clonotype has a count of ten or more. The CDR3 protein is CASSPLIGNEQFF. CDR3 nucleotides: TGTGCCAGCAGCCCCTTGATCGGGAATGAGCAGTTCTTC. This sequence joins TRBV3-1 and TRBJ2-1; no definite D call. Trimming took 4 bases from V and 7 from J, leaving 11 bases between them. This CDR3 is built from 13 residues. CDR1 is LGHDT and CDR2 is YNNKEL in the germline V gene (reference sequence).

The chain employs TRBV10-3 and TRBJ1-1; 7 nucleotides agree with TRBD1. The V gene end was trimmed by 4 bases and the J gene end by 7 bases; junction bases not matched to a gene: 3. The CDR3 consists of 12 residues. Per the germline V gene, CDR1 is ENHRY and CDR2 is SYGVKD. The CDR3, as DNA: TGTGCCATCAGTGGGGACAGTGATGAAGCTTTCTTT. This gives the protein CAISGDSDEAFF.

The genes are TRBV7-9 and TRBJ2-1; D possibly corresponds to TRBD1 (5 bases). Germline loops: CDR1 SEHNR, CDR2 FQNEAQ (reference sequence). The CDR3 has 10 residues. CDR3 amino acids: CWGFEFEQFF. The CDR3 DNA reads TGTTGGGGCTTCGAGTTTGAGCAGTTCTTC.